This TCR beta chain was recorded in a study of long-term antiretroviral therapy in people with HIV (dated 2022 in TCRdb). The study in broad terms: Collection of the earliest samples took place about a decade ahead of the 2015 WHO recommendation for immediate ART, at a time when ART was typically delayed until CD4 counts fell. Whether ART initiation and durable HIV suppression were associated with changes in peripheral blood TRB repertoire composition and diversity was tested in a retrospective serial study. A total of about 200 cryopreserved PBMC samples were contributed to the cohort by 30 adults with confirmed HIV infection, with samples collected serially over a mean of about 6 years (range 1-12). About 40% of the 30 participants with HIV were female. Test extractions of a monoclonal T-cell line alongside 30 to 35 polyclonal samples showed no cross-contamination during QIAcube processing.

Participants were included only if at least one PBMC sample before ART initiation and at least two post-ART samples were available. Every participant with HIV received treatment in the United States of America. Before DNA extraction, cryopreserved samples of about 0.95-10 million PBMC were thawed and then washed. At the time of the earliest PBMC sample, participants with HIV were aged between roughly 20 and 55 years. Per participant, PBMC samples came from 1-4 timepoints prior to ART initiation and 2-8 timepoints following ART initiation, for a median of 7 samples. For every participant, serial HIV viral load, CD4+ T-cell count, ART history and demographic data were obtained. A Qiagen kit on a QIAcube was used to extract genomic DNA from unsorted PBMC, with samples processed in batches of 12. The immunoSEQ hsTCRB v3.0 assay was used at survey level resolution to sequence the TRB variable region. The targeted TRB sequencing depth was roughly 40,000-55,000 T-cell genomes per sample. TRB libraries were pooled and sequenced on an Illumina MiSeq using a v3 150-cycle kit. Under the source paper's analysis protocol: Repertoire analysis ran in R within a reproducible Nextflow workflow covering QC, data transformation and analysis. LymphoSeq2, an R package for exploring AIRR-Seq data, was used to implement custom analyses. Four samples that yielded fewer than 5000 total TRB sequences were excluded, so that approximately 170 HIV repertoires were analyzed. Among the roughly 200 retained HIV repertoires, 55 to 60 were collected before ART initiation and 120 to 140 were collected after ART initiation. Each repertoire was downsampled to 5000 TRB nucleotide sequences, and summary statistics were averaged across 100 downsampling iterations. Only TRB sequences with CDR3 regions of at least seven amino acids were retained for analysis. Diversity was measured with a Shannon entropy-derived clonality score and the Gini coefficient. Repertoire networks linked the top 5000 CDR3 amino acid sequences whenever two sequences differed by an edit distance of one. For TRB CDR3 amino acid sequences, GLIPH2 was used to predict antigen specificity groups and MHC restriction. CDR3 amino acid sequences were matched against VDJdb and McPAS-TCR to flag known CMV, EBV, HIV or tissue antigen associations. Pre-ART, post-ART and control groups were compared with Wilcoxon signed-rank tests and Holm-Bonferroni correction. Entries here come from immuneACCESS through TCRdb and include only in-frame sequences with V and J called. Some clones fail to appear in such tables; in the studies checked, an unresolved V gene covers under half of the shortfall, and the cause of the remainder is unknown. D and trimming were read from the DNA, whereas the V and J calls and clone size are those reported in that table. This sample comprises some 26,000 clones, 70% to 90% of them detected only once. The biggest ten clones account for under 5.5% of the sample.

On the study overall, not on this receptor specifically: Starting ART was linked to a significant rise in TRB diversity, yet even with long-term ART the diversity remained significantly lower than in transplant donor controls. HIV repertoires had narrower CDR3 length ranges than controls, and the network structure suggested an antigen-experienced repertoire that shifted only slightly toward naive after ART. No data were available on ART adherence, viral resistance or therapy changes, limiting inferences about post-ART repertoire changes. At every time point, the repertoire was dominated by expanded TRB clones first identified before ART initiation, although this dominance fluctuated and, in many PLHIV, declined after ART. Because pre-ART samples had limited cell numbers, profiling was done on unsorted PBMC rather than on sorted CD4+ and CD8+ T cells. Because PBMC availability was limited, only the TCR beta chain was sequenced, with no alpha chain pairing. Samples dated from the mid-2000s to the late 2010s, and the ART regimens used may be less effective than current ones.

Concerning this clone itself: It lacks a known antigen. Within one base of it there is no much larger clone, and no base qualities were kept.

Reading the germline V gene gives CDR1 KGHSH and CDR2 LQKENI. The V and J ends are trimmed by 1 base and 3 bases, leaving 9 bases between them. The CDR3 starts with the cysteine, ends with the phenylalanine, and has 15 residues. Only CDR3 DNA remains: 45 bases, in frame from the first base. The receptor's source is a man aged 35-49 years with HIV. The sample in question was unsorted PBMCs, obtained 2.7 years after starting antiretroviral therapy. Rearrangement joined TRBV18 to TRBJ2-2; TRBD1 is a weak D gene call, 6 bases matching. The CDR3 sequence is CASSPRTEDTGELFF. Here is the DNA: TGTGCCAGCTCACCACGGACAGAAGACACCGGGGAGCTGTTTTTT. Extended through the reference TRBV18 and TRBJ2-2 proteins, this CDR3 yields the full variable domain: NAGVMQNPRHLVRRRGQEARLRCSPMKGHSHVYWYRQLPEEGLKFMVYLQKENIIDESGMPKERFSAEFPKEGPSILRIQQVVRGDSAAYFCASSPRTEDTGELFFGEGSRLTVL.